Included here is one T cell receptor beta chain sequence, with context. CDR1 is SGHRS, CDR2 YFSETQ, per germline. The length of the CDR3 is 15 residues. The J segment lost 1 base and the V segment lost 8 bases, leaving 10 bases of the junction unmatched. This entry is derived from a study of control samples from healthy donors and cancer patients. Profiling relied on immunoSEQ multiplex PCR, and the TCRdb table lists in-frame clones only, not all of them. The sample contains 70,000 to 85,000 clones, 75% to 95% of which appear only once. Sequenced input: blood. The chain has TRBV5-1 and TRBJ1-1; TRBD1 agrees at 8 bases. The sequence derives from a man over 45 in good health. The CDR3 loop is CASRPGTGQNTEAFF. CDR3 bases: TGCGCCAGTCGTCCCGGGACAGGCCAGAACACTGAAGCTTTCTTT.